These 28 T cell receptor beta chains originate from one sample sequenced in a study of regulatory T cells in long-lasting Graves disease. Noted time point: persistent/refractory GD, antithyroid drugs over 5 years with positive TRAb. Researchers made the TCR library from RNA that was extracted from PBMCs. Arm-PCR with iRepertoire HTBI primers amplified the CDR3 regions for these TCR beta libraries. TCRdb reprocessed the multiplex PCR reads via MiXCR and lists one record per CDR3 protein. This sample carries some 340,000 distinct CDR3 sequences, approximately 25% of them seen once, and the ten largest clones take under 35%. Sequencing used peripheral blood mononuclear cells (PBMCs), obtained when the disease was refractory, from a patient treated with antithyroid drugs. These receptors all stem from a woman aged 40 to 49 with Graves disease.

In this sample, this clonotype turned up a few times. CDR3 DNA: TGCAGTGCTAGCCGAACCACTGAAGCTTTCTTT. Amino acids: CSASRTTEAFF. The V and J genes are TRBV20-1 and TRBJ1-1; no firm D call. CDR3 length equals 11 residues. V was clipped by 3 bases and J by 4 bases, with 6 bases between them. Per the germline V gene, CDR1 is DFQATT and CDR2 is SNEGSKA (reference sequence).

The chain has TRBV7-9 and TRBJ1-3; TRBD1 might be the D (6 bases). Germline V gene lookup returns CDR1 SEHNR and CDR2 FQNEAQ (reference sequence). The CDR3 covers 15 residues. Deletions cut 2 bases from V and 2 bases from J, with 10 bases between. CDR3 protein: CASSLMDSPGNTIYF. The CDR3 coding sequence is TGTGCCAGCAGCTTAATGGACAGCCCTGGAAACACCATATATTTT.

This clonotype was seen more than once but under ten times. The V gene is TRBV5-4, the J gene TRBJ1-4, with TRBD1 as a possible D gene (5 bases). The CDR3 extends over 15 amino acids. Germline V gene lookup returns CDR1 SGHNT and CDR2 YYREEE (reference sequence). V was shortened by 4 bases and J by 0 bases, with 10 bases between the two germline ends. CDR3 coding DNA: TGTGCCAGCAGCCGCCGGGGGTCAACTAATGAAAAACTGTTTTTT. Translation: CASSRRGSTNEKLFF.

This clonotype has at least ten counts. CDR3 DNA: TGTGCCAGCAGCTTAGCGCCCTCTTTAGTTAACGAGCAGTACTTC. The encoded protein is CASSLAPSLVNEQYF. The V call is TRBV7-6, the J call TRBJ2-7; no clear D. Looked up from germline, CDR1 is SGHVS and CDR2 is FNYEAQ. This CDR3 spans 15 amino acids. Trimming took off 0 bases at V and 5 bases at J, with 14 bases between the two ends. Based on the CDR3 plus reference TRBV7-6 and TRBJ2-7, the full variable domain is GAGVSQSPRYKVTKRGQDVALRCDPISGHVSLYWYRQALGQGPEFLTYFNYEAQQDKSGLPNDRFSAERPEGSISTLTIQRTEQRDSAMYRCASSLAPSLVNEQYFGPGTRLTVT.

The chain is built from TRBV6-5 and TRBJ2-4, with 9 nucleotides matching TRBD2. This CDR3 has 17 residues. The V gene end was trimmed by 2 bases and the J gene end by 0 bases; junction bases not matched to a gene: 5. Germline-derived CDR1 and CDR2 are MNHEY and SVGAGI. The CDR3 protein is CASSYALAGLAKNIQYF. DNA of the CDR3: TGTGCCAGCAGTTACGCCCTAGCGGGACTAGCCAAAAACATTCAGTACTTC.

With regard to this clonotype: A read error is possible here, since a much larger clone lies one base away. The CDR3 reads CASSLPSPMTNTEAFF. CDR3 coding DNA: TGTGCCAGCAGCCTTCCCAGTCCGATGACGAACACTGAAGCTTTCTTT. The chain recombines TRBV5-6 with TRBJ1-1, with D unclear. V dropped 4 bases and J dropped 1 base, with 17 bases sitting between them. The CDR3 is 16 amino acids. CDR1 and CDR2 (germline): SGHDT, YYEEEE.

Many counts were recorded for this clonotype. The rearrangement links TRBV3-1 to TRBJ2-5; the D gene is possibly TRBD1 (6 bases). V lost 2 bases, J lost 9 bases, and 16 bases lay in between. Germline CDR1 reads LGHDT; CDR2 reads YNNKEL (reference sequence). This CDR3 has 14 residues. CDR3 nucleotides: TGTGCCAGCAGCCAACCGGGACGGGCAGGGGCCCAGTACTTC. Its translation: CASSQPGRAGAQYF.

This clonotype was counted at least ten times. V usage is TRBV6-1 and J usage is TRBJ2-5; D perhaps matches TRBD2 (5 bases). The CDR3 runs 17 residues. Trimming shortened V by 5 bases and J by 3 bases, and 22 bases separated the two germline ends. Germline V CDR1 and CDR2: MNHNS, SASEGT. CDR3 sequence (DNA): TGTGCCAGCAGTACCCTCCATCCGGGCTTCGGGGAAGAGACCCAGTACTTC. Translation gives CASSTLHPGFGEETQYF.

The rearrangement uses TRBV20-1 and TRBJ1-3; TRBD1 is a possible D gene (5 bases). From germline, CDR1 is DFQATT and CDR2 SNEGSKA (reference sequence). The V end lost 6 bases, the J end lost 4 bases, and 10 bases lay between the germline ends. The CDR3 has 12 residues. CDR3 in amino acids: CSAPTEGNTIYF. The CDR3 nucleotides are TGCAGTGCCCCGACAGAAGGAAACACCATATATTTT.

This clonotype was found a few times. J is TRBJ2-7 and V is TRBV5-1; D is unclear. The CDR3 runs 17 residues. Germline V gives CDR1 SGHRS, CDR2 YFSETQ. The V end lost 2 bases, the J end lost 4 bases, and 22 bases lay between the germline ends. For the CDR3, the DNA is TGCGCCAGCAGCTTAGGCCCGACGGCAGTGACCCCATACGAGCAGTACTTC. Its protein product is CASSLGPTAVTPYEQYF.

This clonotype has ten or more counts. The chain couples TRBV2 to TRBJ1-6; a weak D match, TRBD1 (5 bases). The germline V gene has CDR1 SNHLY and CDR2 FYNNEI. This CDR3 has 12 residues. With 7 bases removed from V and 8 bases from J, the gap between germline ends came to 9 bases. CDR3 coding DNA: TGTGCCAGCATCATAGGGGATTCACCCCTCCACTTT. Its protein is CASIIGDSPLHF.

This clonotype was picked up a small number of times. The V gene is TRBV12-3 or TRBV12-4, the J gene TRBJ2-7, with D possibly being TRBD2 (6 bases). V was shortened by 6 bases and J by 0 bases, with 9 bases between the two germline ends. CDR3 length equals 13 residues. In DNA, the CDR3 is TGTGCCAGCAGAGGAGGGAACTCCTACGAGCAGTACTTC. Translated: CASRGGNSYEQYF.

Many counts were recorded for this clonotype. This chain links TRBV20-1 with TRBJ2-4, with D uncertain. In germline, CDR1 is DFQATT, CDR2 SNEGSKA (reference sequence). The CDR3 has 16 residues. Trimming took 3 bases from V and 2 from J, leaving 17 bases between them. The CDR3 spells CSARAAPRLTKNIQYF. The CDR3, as DNA: TGCAGTGCTAGGGCGGCCCCACGCCTAACCAAAAACATTCAGTACTTC.

This clonotype was found many times. The V and J genes are TRBV2 and TRBJ2-5; D may be TRBD2 (5 bases). Deletions cut 6 bases from V and 3 bases from J, with 11 bases between. Germline V CDR1 and CDR2: SNHLY, FYNNEI. This CDR3 spans 13 amino acids. The CDR3 region has the DNA TGTGCCAGCAGAAGAGGGCCGGAAGAGACCCAGTACTTC. This codes for CASRRGPEETQYF.

In its sample, this clonotype was seen many times. The V call is TRBV6-9, the J call TRBJ2-2, with D tentatively TRBD1 or TRBD2 (5 bases each). Germline V CDR1 and CDR2: MNHGY, SVAAGI. With 4 bases removed from V and 2 bases from J, the gap between germline ends came to 14 bases. The CDR3 sequence is 16 residues long. The DNA for the CDR3 is TGTGCCAGCAGTTCCCCCGGGACGGAAAACACCGGGGAGCTGTTTTTT. Protein sequence: CASSSPGTENTGELFF.

This clonotype occurred a few times. The chain couples TRBV29-1 to TRBJ2-5; 7 nucleotides align to TRBD2. The ends lost 6 bases at V and 6 bases at J; junction bases unmatched: 10. CDR1 SQVTM and CDR2 ANQGSEA come from the germline V gene. This CDR3 contains 13 residues. The chain's CDR3 is CSVGSGFRKTQYF. CDR3 nucleotide sequence: TGCAGCGTCGGTAGCGGGTTTCGGAAGACCCAGTACTTC. The complete variable domain, with remaining parts taken from reference TRBV29-1 and TRBJ2-5, reads SAVISQKPSRDICQRGTSLTIQCQVDSQVTMMFWYRQQPGQSLTLIATANQGSEATYESGFVIDKFPISRPNLTFSTLTVSNMSPEDSSIYLCSVGSGFRKTQYFGPGTRLLVL.

This sequence joins TRBV20-1 and TRBJ1-4; D unclear. The CDR3 is 15 residues long. The V end was cut by 3 bases, the J end by 7 bases, with 18 bases between. The germline gives CDR1 DFQATT, CDR2 SNEGSKA (reference sequence). The CDR3 DNA is TGCAGTGCTAGGGGTGGCGGGCCCTGGGGTGAAAAACTGTTTTTT. Translation: CSARGGGPWGEKLFF.

The table lists this clonotype with many counts. CDR3 amino acids: CASSLPGLAAQETQYF. The CDR3, as DNA: TGTGCCAGCAGTCTACCTGGACTAGCGGCCCAAGAGACCCAGTACTTC. V is TRBV6-1 and J is TRBJ2-5; 10 bases agree with TRBD2. J lost 1 base, V lost 5 bases, and 7 bases had no gene match. Looked up from germline, CDR1 is MNHNS and CDR2 is SASEGT. This CDR3 has 16 residues.

The table lists this clonotype with many counts. The chain links TRBV6-1 to TRBJ1-2; D remains ambiguous. The CDR3 runs to 13 residues. V lost 2 bases, J lost 5 bases, and 9 bases lay in between. Per germline, CDR1 MNHNS and CDR2 SASEGT. The CDR3 loop is CASSELAGYGYTF. In nucleotides, the CDR3 is TGTGCCAGCAGTGAACTAGCAGGATATGGCTACACCTTC.

The rearrangement joins TRBV20-1 to TRBJ1-5; D may be TRBD1 (6 bases). Trimming pared 5 bases from V and 4 bases from J, leaving 12 bases between. The CDR3 spans 13 residues. Per germline, CDR1 DFQATT and CDR2 SNEGSKA (reference sequence). The DNA of the CDR3 is TGCAGTGCTTTGGACAGAATTAATCAGCCCCAGCATTTT. Protein sequence: CSALDRINQPQHF.

This clonotype was recorded at least ten times. J is TRBJ2-7 and V is TRBV13; TRBD1 agrees at 7 bases. The CDR3 is 14 residues long. V trimming: 5 bases; J trimming: 4 bases; junction bases outside the gene matches: 8. CDR1 is PRHDT, CDR2 FYEKMQ, per germline (reference sequence). The CDR3 nucleotides read TGTGCCAGCAGCCCCCCAGACAGGGCGTACGAGCAGTACTTC. The encoded protein is CASSPPDRAYEQYF.

This clonotype was detected ten times or more. This sequence joins TRBV6-1 and TRBJ1-2, with 9 positions matching TRBD1. V dropped 2 bases and J dropped 7; count of bases not matched to a gene: 8. The CDR3 spans 15 residues. Germline lookup yields CDR1 MNHNS and CDR2 SASEGT. The CDR3 DNA follows: TGTGCCAGCAGTGAACTCTGGGACAGGGTCTTTGGCTACACCTTC. Translating gives CASSELWDRVFGYTF.

This clonotype was picked up many times. The V and J genes are TRBV28 and TRBJ2-7; weak D call: TRBD2 (6 bases). V lost 4 bases and J lost 3, with 10 bases in between. Germline V CDR1 and CDR2: MDHEN, SYDVKM. The CDR3 is 13 residues long. CDR3 sequence (DNA): TGTGCCAGCAGTTCCGGGGGTCTCTACGAGCAGTACTTC. The encoded protein is CASSSGGLYEQYF. Using reference TRBV28 and TRBJ2-7 for the parts outside the CDR3, the full variable domain is DVKVTQSSRYLVKRTGEKVFLECVQDMDHENMFWYRQDPGLGLRLIYFSYDVKMKEKGDIPEGYSVSREKKERFSLILESASTNQTSMYLCASSSGGLYEQYFGPGTRLTVT.

The chain combines TRBV28 with TRBJ2-7; 9 nucleotides agree with TRBD1. This CDR3 comprises 19 residues. With 5 bases clipped from V and 7 bases from J, the junction kept 24 bases outside the gene matches. The germline CDR1 and CDR2 sequences are MDHEN and SYDVKM. In DNA form, the CDR3 reads TGTGCCAGCAGTATCCCCCGGGACAGGGAAGAATCGGGTTTAAGGGAGCAGTACTTC. Protein sequence: CASSIPRDREESGLREQYF.

This clonotype has just one count. The rearrangement links TRBV24-1 to TRBJ2-7; 7 bases line up with TRBD1. Germline CDR1 is KGHDR and CDR2 is SFDVKD. CDR3 length: 15 residues. Trimming at V came to 4 bases and at J to 3 bases, leaving 8 bases not matched to a gene. The CDR3 spells CATSDPRTGDYEQYF. The DNA of the CDR3 is TGTGCCACCAGTGACCCTCGGACAGGCGACTACGAGCAGTACTTC.

This clonotype has a count of ten or more. The chain recombines TRBV20-1 with TRBJ2-7; D remains ambiguous. Trimming stripped 0 bases from V and 4 bases from J, with 13 bases between. Germline values: CDR1 DFQATT, CDR2 SNEGSKA (reference sequence). CDR3 length: 14 amino acids. The CDR3 DNA sequence: TGCAGTGCTAGAGATCTGAATTCCACATACGAGCAGTACTTC. Protein sequence: CSARDLNSTYEQYF.

This clonotype was seen ten or more times. The rearrangement links TRBV2 to TRBJ2-3; the match to TRBD2 covers 8 bases. V was clipped by 5 bases and J by 3 bases; unmatched bases: 4. The germline CDR1 and CDR2 sequences are SNHLY and FYNNEI. The CDR3 has 14 amino acids. The CDR3: CASSRREGTDTQYF. The CDR3 DNA reads as TGTGCCAGCAGTAGACGGGAGGGAACAGATACGCAGTATTTT.

In nucleotides, the CDR3 is TGTGCCAGCAGTTTAGGGACAGAGAAAGCGGGAGGAGGGCAGGTAAACCCATACGAGCAGTACTTC. This encodes CASSLGTEKAGGGQVNPYEQYF. The rearrangement links TRBV28 to TRBJ2-7; 9 bases map to TRBD2. The CDR3 spans 22 residues. The germline gives CDR1 MDHEN, CDR2 SYDVKM. The junction had 27 bases not matched to a gene; V was cut back by 2 bases and J by 4 bases.